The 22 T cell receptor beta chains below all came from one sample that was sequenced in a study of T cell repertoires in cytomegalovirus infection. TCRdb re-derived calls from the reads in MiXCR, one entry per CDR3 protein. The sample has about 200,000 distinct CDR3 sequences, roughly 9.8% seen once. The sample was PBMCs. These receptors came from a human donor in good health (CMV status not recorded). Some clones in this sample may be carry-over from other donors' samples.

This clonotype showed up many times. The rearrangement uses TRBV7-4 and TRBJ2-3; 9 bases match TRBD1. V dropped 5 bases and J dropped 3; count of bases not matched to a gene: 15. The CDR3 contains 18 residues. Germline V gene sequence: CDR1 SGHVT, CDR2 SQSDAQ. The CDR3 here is CASSLEWAYRGRTDTQYF. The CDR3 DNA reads TGTGCCAGCAGCCTAGAGTGGGCGTACAGGGGGCGTACAGATACGCAGTATTTT.

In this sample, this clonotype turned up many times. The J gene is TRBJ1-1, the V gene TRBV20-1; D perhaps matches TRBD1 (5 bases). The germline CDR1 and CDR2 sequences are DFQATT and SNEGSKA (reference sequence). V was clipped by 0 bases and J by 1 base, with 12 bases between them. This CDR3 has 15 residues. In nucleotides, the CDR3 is TGCAGTGCTAGAGATTTAAGGCAGGGGAACACTGAAGCTTTCTTT. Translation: CSARDLRQGNTEAFF.

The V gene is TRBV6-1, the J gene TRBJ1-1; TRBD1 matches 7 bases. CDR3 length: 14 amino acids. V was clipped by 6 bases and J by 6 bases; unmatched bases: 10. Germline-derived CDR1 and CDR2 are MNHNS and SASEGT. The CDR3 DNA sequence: TGTGCCAGCAGCCGGAGAGGGGGCGAGCCTGAAGCTTTCTTT. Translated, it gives CASSRRGGEPEAFF.

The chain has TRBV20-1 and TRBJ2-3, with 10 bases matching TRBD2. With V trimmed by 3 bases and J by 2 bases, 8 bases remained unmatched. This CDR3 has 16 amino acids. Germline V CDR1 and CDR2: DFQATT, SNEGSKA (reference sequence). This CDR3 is CSASLLAGAITDTQYF. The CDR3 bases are TGCAGTGCTAGCCTTCTAGCGGGAGCCATCACAGATACGCAGTATTTT.

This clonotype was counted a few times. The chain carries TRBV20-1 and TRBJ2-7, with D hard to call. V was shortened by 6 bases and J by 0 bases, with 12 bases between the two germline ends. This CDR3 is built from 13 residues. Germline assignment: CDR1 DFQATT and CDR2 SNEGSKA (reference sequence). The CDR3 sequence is CSAPDWSSYEQYF. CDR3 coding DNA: TGCAGTGCCCCCGACTGGAGCTCCTACGAGCAGTACTTC.

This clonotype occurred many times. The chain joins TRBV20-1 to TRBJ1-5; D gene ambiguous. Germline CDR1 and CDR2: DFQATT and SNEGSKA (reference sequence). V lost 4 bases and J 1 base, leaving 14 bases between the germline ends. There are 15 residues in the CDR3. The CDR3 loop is CSANALVLSNQPQHF. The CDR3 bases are TGCAGTGCTAATGCCTTGGTTTTGAGCAATCAGCCCCAGCATTTT.

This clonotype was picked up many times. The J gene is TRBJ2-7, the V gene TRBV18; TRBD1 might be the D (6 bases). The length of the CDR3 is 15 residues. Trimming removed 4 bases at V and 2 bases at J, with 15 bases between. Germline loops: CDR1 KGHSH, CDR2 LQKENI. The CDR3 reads CASSLNRDTTYEQYF. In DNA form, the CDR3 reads TGTGCCAGCTCACTCAACCGGGACACTACCTACGAGCAGTACTTC.

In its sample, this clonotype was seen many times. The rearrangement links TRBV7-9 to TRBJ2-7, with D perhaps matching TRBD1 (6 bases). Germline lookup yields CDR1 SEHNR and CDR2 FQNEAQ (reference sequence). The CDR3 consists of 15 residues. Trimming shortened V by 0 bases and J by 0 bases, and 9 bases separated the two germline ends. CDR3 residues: CASSLAVDSSYEQYF. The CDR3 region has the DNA TGTGCCAGCAGCTTAGCGGTGGACAGCTCCTACGAGCAGTACTTC. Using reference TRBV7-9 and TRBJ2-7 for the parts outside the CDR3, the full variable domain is DTGVSQNPRHKITKRGQNVTFRCDPISEHNRLYWYRQTLGQGPEFLTYFQNEAQLEKSRLLSDRFSAERPKGSFSTLEIQRTEQGDSAMYLCASSLAVDSSYEQYFGPGTRLTVT.

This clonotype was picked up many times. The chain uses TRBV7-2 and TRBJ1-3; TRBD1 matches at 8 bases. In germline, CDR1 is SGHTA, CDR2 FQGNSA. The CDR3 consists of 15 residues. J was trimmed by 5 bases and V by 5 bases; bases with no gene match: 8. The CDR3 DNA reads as TGTGCCAGCAGCCATAAACAGGGGGGAAGAAACACCATATATTTT. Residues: CASSHKQGGRNTIYF.

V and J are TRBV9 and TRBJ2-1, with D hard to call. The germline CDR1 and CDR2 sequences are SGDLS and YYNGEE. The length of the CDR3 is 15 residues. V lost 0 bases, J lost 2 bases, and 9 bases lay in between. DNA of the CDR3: TGTGCCAGCAGCGTAGGGTCCGTAACCTACAATGAGCAGTTCTTC. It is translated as CASSVGSVTYNEQFF.

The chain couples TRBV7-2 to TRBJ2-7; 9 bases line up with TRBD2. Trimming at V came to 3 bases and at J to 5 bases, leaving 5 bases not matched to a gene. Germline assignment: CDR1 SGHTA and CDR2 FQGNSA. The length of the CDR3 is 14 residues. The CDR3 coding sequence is TGTGCCAGCAGCTTCGGCGGGGGGGTGAACGAGCAGTACTTC. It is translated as CASSFGGGVNEQYF.

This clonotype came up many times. The CDR3 is CAIRSGSPEAFF. In DNA form, the CDR3 reads TGTGCCATCAGATCGGGGAGCCCTGAAGCTTTCTTT. This rearrangement joins TRBV10-3 to TRBJ1-1, with D unresolved. The germline V and J ends were trimmed by 6 bases and 6 bases, with 11 bases remaining between them. Germline CDR1 reads ENHRY; CDR2 reads SYGVKD. The length of the CDR3 is 12 residues.

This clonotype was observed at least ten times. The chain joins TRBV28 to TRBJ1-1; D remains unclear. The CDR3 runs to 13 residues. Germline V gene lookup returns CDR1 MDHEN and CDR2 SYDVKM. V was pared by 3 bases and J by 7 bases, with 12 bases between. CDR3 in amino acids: CASSFGVDSEAFF. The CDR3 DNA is TGTGCCAGCAGTTTTGGTGTGGATAGTGAAGCTTTCTTT.

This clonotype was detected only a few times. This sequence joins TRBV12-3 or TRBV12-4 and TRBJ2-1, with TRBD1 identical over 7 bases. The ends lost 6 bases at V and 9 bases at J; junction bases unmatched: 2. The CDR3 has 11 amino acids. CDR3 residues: CASRKGAEQFF. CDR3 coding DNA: TGTGCCAGCAGAAAGGGGGCTGAGCAGTTCTTC.

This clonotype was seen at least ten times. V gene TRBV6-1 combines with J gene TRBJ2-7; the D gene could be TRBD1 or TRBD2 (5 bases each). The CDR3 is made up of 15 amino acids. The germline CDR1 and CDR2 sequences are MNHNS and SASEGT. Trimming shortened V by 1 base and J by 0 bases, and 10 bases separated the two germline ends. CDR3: CASSEGDRISYEQYF. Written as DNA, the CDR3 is TGTGCCAGCAGTGAAGGGGACCGAATCTCCTACGAGCAGTACTTC.

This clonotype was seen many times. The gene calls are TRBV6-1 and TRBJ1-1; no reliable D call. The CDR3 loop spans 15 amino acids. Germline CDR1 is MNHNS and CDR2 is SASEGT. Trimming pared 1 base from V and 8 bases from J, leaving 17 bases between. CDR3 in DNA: TGTGCCAGCAGTGAAGATATGTACCGACGGGAAGAAGCTTTCTTT. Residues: CASSEDMYRREEAFF.

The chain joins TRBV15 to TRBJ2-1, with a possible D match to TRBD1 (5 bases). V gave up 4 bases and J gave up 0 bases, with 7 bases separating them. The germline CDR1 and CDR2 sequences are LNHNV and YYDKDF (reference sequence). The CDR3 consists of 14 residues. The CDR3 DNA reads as TGTGCCACCAGCATAGACAGCTCCTACAATGAGCAGTTCTTC. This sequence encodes CATSIDSSYNEQFF.

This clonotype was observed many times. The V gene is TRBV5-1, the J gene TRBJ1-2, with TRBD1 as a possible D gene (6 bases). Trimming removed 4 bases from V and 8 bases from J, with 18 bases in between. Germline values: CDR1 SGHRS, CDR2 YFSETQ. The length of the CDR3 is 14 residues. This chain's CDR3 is CASSRNRDLDGYTF. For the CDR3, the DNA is TGCGCCAGCAGCAGAAACAGGGATCTAGACGGCTACACCTTC.

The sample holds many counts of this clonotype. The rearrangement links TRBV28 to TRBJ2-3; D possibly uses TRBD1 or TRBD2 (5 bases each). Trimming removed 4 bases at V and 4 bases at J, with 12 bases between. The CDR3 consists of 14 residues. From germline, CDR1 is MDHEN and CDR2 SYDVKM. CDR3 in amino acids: CASSSRRDPDTQYF. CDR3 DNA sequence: TGTGCCAGCAGTTCACGACGGGACCCAGATACGCAGTATTTT.

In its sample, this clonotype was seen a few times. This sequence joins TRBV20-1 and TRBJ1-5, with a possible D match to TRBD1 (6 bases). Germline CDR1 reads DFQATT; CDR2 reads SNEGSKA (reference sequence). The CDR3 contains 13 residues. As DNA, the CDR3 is TGCAGCAAAAGACAGGAGAGCAATCAGCCCCAGCATTTT. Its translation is CSKRQESNQPQHF.

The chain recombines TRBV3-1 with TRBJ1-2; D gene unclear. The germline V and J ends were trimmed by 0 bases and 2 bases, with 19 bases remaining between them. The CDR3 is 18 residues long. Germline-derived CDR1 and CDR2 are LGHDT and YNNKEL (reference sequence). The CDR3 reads CASSQEGPEWETNYGYTF. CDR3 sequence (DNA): TGTGCCAGCAGCCAAGAAGGTCCCGAATGGGAAACCAACTATGGCTACACCTTC.

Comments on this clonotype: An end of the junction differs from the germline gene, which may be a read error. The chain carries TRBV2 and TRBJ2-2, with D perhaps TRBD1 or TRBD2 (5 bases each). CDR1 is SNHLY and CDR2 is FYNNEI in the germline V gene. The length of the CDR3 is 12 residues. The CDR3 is CASSAGPGEPFF. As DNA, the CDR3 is TGTGCCAGCAGCGCAGGGCCCGGGGAGCCGTTTTTT.